This note documents a single T cell receptor (beta chain) sequence. What it recognizes is unknown. The data are from a study of cytomegalovirus exposure and HLA in healthy donors. Overall study results and limits: In a later analysis, compared with equally common non-associated chains, HLA-associated beta chains were more expanded. A link between a missense DCLRE1C variant and TCR beta V- and J-gene trimming emerged from a later analysis. Being productive about 87% or about 30% of the time was typical of most TCR beta V segments in an earlier analysis.

The length of the CDR3 is 14 residues. V was pared by 2 bases and J by 4 bases, with 4 bases of the junction left unmatched. Germline V gene sequence: CDR1 SGDLS, CDR2 YYNGEE. The PCR ran on 60 Vbeta and 13 Jbeta primers. Libraries were prepared by immunoSEQ multiplex PCR; TCRdb keeps only in-frame clonotypes and omits some of them. The sample carries roughly 120,000 clones, over 60% recorded once. The origin of this receptor is a woman between 25 and 40 years old in good health and CMV-seronegative. The chain carries TRBV9 and TRBJ2-7; TRBD1 agrees at 9 bases. The sequenced material came from PBMCs. CDR3 sequence: CASSVSDRGYEQYF. The DNA of the CDR3 is TGTGCCAGCAGCGTGAGCGACAGGGGGTACGAGCAGTACTTC.